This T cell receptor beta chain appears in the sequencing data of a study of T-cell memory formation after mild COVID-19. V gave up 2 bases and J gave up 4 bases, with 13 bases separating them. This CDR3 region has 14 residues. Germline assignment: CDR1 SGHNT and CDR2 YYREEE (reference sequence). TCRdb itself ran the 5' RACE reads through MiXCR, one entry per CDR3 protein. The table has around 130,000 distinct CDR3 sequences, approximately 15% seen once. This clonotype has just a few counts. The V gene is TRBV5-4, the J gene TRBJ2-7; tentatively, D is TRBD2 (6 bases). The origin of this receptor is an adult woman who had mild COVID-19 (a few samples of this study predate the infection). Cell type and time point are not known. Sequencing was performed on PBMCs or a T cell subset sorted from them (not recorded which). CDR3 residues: CASSLGGIPYEQYF. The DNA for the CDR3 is TGTGCCAGCAGCTTAGGCGGGATCCCATACGAGCAGTACTTC.